The 26 T cell receptor beta chains listed next were all sequenced from one sample in a study of CD8 T cells in Susac syndrome. The RNA input was about 0.45 to 1 ug, and it was reverse transcribed with random hexamers. TCRdb reanalysed the immunoSEQ multiplex PCR reads using MiXCR and keeps one entry per CDR3 protein. The sample consists of under 550,000 distinct CDR3 sequences, around 85% of them appearing once. Sequencing was performed on CD8+ T cells from PBMCs. These receptors were collected from a human donor with multiple sclerosis.

The chain combines TRBV10-3 with TRBJ2-1; D perhaps matches TRBD2 (7 bases). The CDR3 runs 11 residues. Trimming took off 11 bases at V and 7 bases at J, with 12 bases between the two ends. Germline CDR1 reads ENHRY; CDR2 reads SYGVKD. CDR3 nucleotide sequence: TGTGCCTACGGGGGGACAAATGAGCAGTTCTTC. Encoded protein: CAYGGTNEQFF.

The rearrangement joins TRBV28 to TRBJ2-1; 10 bases align to TRBD2. The trim removed 3 bases at V and 2 bases at J, leaving 4 bases unmatched. The CDR3 runs 16 residues. Germline V gene lookup returns CDR1 MDHEN and CDR2 SYDVKM. The CDR3 DNA sequence: TGTGCCAGCAGTTTCCTTACTAGCGGGGCCTACAATGAGCAGTTCTTC. Its translation: CASSFLTSGAYNEQFF.

This clonotype has just one count. This sequence joins TRBV6-5 and TRBJ1-5; 8 positions match TRBD1. The CDR3 is 13 residues long. With V trimmed by 10 bases and J by 6 bases, 8 bases remained unmatched. Germline CDR1 reads MNHEY; CDR2 reads SVGAGI. The CDR3 nucleotides read TGTGCCATGGACAGGGATTGGAGTCAGCCCCAGCATTTT. As protein: CAMDRDWSQPQHF.

This chain joins TRBV27 and TRBJ2-1, with 7 bases that match TRBD2. Trimming at V came to 2 bases and at J to 4 bases, leaving 5 bases not matched to a gene. Germline V lookup: CDR1 MNHEY, CDR2 SMNVEV (reference sequence). The CDR3 is 15 residues long. CDR3 protein: CASSLRQGGYNEQFF. The CDR3 region has the DNA TGTGCCAGCAGTTTAAGGCAGGGAGGGTACAATGAGCAGTTCTTC.

The chain has TRBV7-9 and TRBJ2-7; D may match TRBD1 or TRBD2 (5 bases each). V lost 0 bases and J lost 2, with 14 bases in between. From germline, CDR1 is SEHNR and CDR2 FQNEAQ (reference sequence). The CDR3 sequence is 16 residues long. The CDR3 DNA reads as TGTGCCAGCAGCTTAGCGCCGGCAGGGAGCACCTACGAGCAGTACTTC. This codes for CASSLAPAGSTYEQYF.

V gene TRBV5-1 combines with J gene TRBJ2-1; 7 nucleotides line up with TRBD1. This CDR3 has 17 residues. The germline CDR1 and CDR2 sequences are SGHRS and YFSETQ. V was clipped by 0 bases and J by 1 base; unmatched bases: 7. CDR3 nucleotide sequence: TGCGCCAGCAGCTTGGCAGCAACAGGGGCGTCCTACAATGAGCAGTTCTTC. This gives the protein CASSLAATGASYNEQFF. The full variable domain, rest sourced from reference TRBV5-1 and TRBJ2-1, is KAGVTQTPRYLIKTRGQQVTLSCSPISGHRSVSWYQQTPGQGLQFLFEYFSETQRNKGNFPGRFSGRQFSNSRSEMNVSTLELGDSALYLCASSLAATGASYNEQFFGPGTRLTVL.

The chain carries TRBV13 and TRBJ2-7, with 10 nucleotides matching TRBD1. The germline gives CDR1 PRHDT, CDR2 FYEKMQ (reference sequence). This CDR3 contains 15 residues. After removal of 5 bases from V and 6 bases from J, the junction contained 10 bases not matched to a gene. Here the CDR3 reads CASSDRGQGISEQYF. CDR3 bases: TGTGCCAGCAGCGACCGGGGACAGGGGATAAGCGAGCAGTACTTC.

The chain combines TRBV18 with TRBJ1-3; TRBD1 is a possible D gene (5 bases). CDR1 KGHSH and CDR2 LQKENI come from the germline V gene. Trimming left V 2 bases short and J 4 bases short, with 9 bases between. The CDR3 is 14 residues long. DNA of the CDR3: TGTGCCAGCTCACCAGAGACAGCCGGAAACACCATATATTTT. Its translation: CASSPETAGNTIYF.

This clonotype has only a few counts. The chain uses TRBV20-1 and TRBJ2-1, with D unclear. This CDR3 contains 11 residues. The germline gives CDR1 DFQATT, CDR2 SNEGSKA (reference sequence). Trimming took off 0 bases at V and 7 bases at J, with 4 bases between the two ends. The DNA for the CDR3 is TGCAGTGCTAGAGAACGAAATGAGCAGTTCTTC. Protein sequence: CSARERNEQFF.

This chain connects TRBV18 to TRBJ1-2; the D is unclear. There are 16 residues in the CDR3. Germline CDR1 and CDR2: KGHSH and LQKENI. Trimming stripped 2 bases from V and 6 bases from J, with 19 bases between. DNA for the CDR3: TGTGCCAGCTCACCAATGGGTTTGAAAAGATTAAATGGCTACACCTTC. It specifies CASSPMGLKRLNGYTF.

The chain links TRBV6-1 to TRBJ1-5; perhaps TRBD1 as D (6 bases). The V end was cut by 8 bases, the J end by 8 bases, with 22 bases between. Per germline, CDR1 MNHNS and CDR2 SASEGT. The CDR3 sequence is 15 residues long. CDR3 amino acids: CASDSPKGVQEPQHF. CDR3 sequence (DNA): TGTGCCAGCGATTCTCCCAAGGGGGTTCAGGAGCCCCAGCATTTT.

In its sample, this clonotype was seen once. The rearrangement uses TRBV18 and TRBJ2-7; D gene uncertain. The V end was cut by 2 bases, the J end by 7 bases, with 15 bases between. Germline CDR1 and CDR2: KGHSH and LQKENI. This CDR3 is 14 amino acids long. The CDR3 sequence is CASSPGEAPEEQYF. CDR3 bases: TGTGCCAGCTCACCAGGCGAGGCCCCCGAGGAGCAGTACTTC. Together with reference TRBV18 and TRBJ2-7, the CDR3 gives the full variable domain: NAGVMQNPRHLVRRRGQEARLRCSPMKGHSHVYWYRQLPEEGLKFMVYLQKENIIDESGMPKERFSAEFPKEGPSILRIQQVVRGDSAAYFCASSPGEAPEEQYFGPGTRLTVT.

The chain recombines TRBV29-1 with TRBJ2-5, with D possibly called TRBD1 or TRBD2 (5 bases each). Trimming removed 4 bases at V and 5 bases at J, with 14 bases between. The CDR3 is 13 residues long. Germline V lookup: CDR1 SQVTM, CDR2 ANQGSEA. CDR3 DNA: TGCAGCGTTGGGGACCCGGCGACGGAGACCCAGTACTTC. As protein: CSVGDPATETQYF.

The chain uses TRBV5-5 and TRBJ2-1; D remains ambiguous. Germline CDR1 SGHKS, CDR2 YYEKEE (reference sequence). Trimming left V 1 base short and J 6 bases short, with 8 bases between. The CDR3 contains 13 residues. The CDR3, as DNA: TGTGCCAGCAGCTTGCCCGACCCCAATGAGCAGTTCTTC. Protein sequence: CASSLPDPNEQFF.

The chain carries TRBV3-1 and TRBJ1-1, with 7 bases lining up with TRBD1. The CDR3 contains 15 residues. The germline gives CDR1 LGHDT, CDR2 YNNKEL (reference sequence). The trim removed 7 bases at V and 4 bases at J, leaving 12 bases unmatched. Here the CDR3 reads CASKPQDRWFTEAFF. The DNA of the CDR3 is TGTGCCAGCAAACCTCAGGACAGGTGGTTCACTGAAGCTTTCTTT.

The chain uses TRBV7-9 and TRBJ1-1; D not certain. This CDR3 region has 12 residues. CDR1 and CDR2 from the germline V gene are SEHNR and FQNEAQ (reference sequence). Trimming removed 3 bases from V and 8 bases from J, with 10 bases in between. CDR3 nucleotides: TGTGCCAGCAGCTTTATGGATCGGGAAGCTTTCTTT. Its translation is CASSFMDREAFF.

V and J are TRBV28 and TRBJ2-3; D is possibly TRBD2 (5 bases). The CDR3 is 14 amino acids. Between the trimmed V and J ends, which lost 7 bases and 8 bases, there was a span of 19 bases. The germline gives CDR1 MDHEN, CDR2 SYDVKM. CDR3 in amino acids: CASTNETRPGTQYF. In DNA, the CDR3 is TGTGCCAGCACCAACGAAACTAGGCCCGGTACGCAGTATTTT.

V and J are TRBV27 and TRBJ2-7, with D possibly being TRBD1 (6 bases). Trimming cost V 5 bases and J 2 bases, with 13 bases left between them. Germline assignment: CDR1 MNHEY and CDR2 SMNVEV (reference sequence). This CDR3 has 14 amino acids. CDR3 DNA sequence: TGTGCCAGCAGTCTCGGACAGCGTGCCTACGAGCAGTACTTC. Amino acids: CASSLGQRAYEQYF.

The chain joins TRBV6-5 to TRBJ2-2; D perhaps matches TRBD2 (5 bases). V dropped 10 bases and J dropped 6 bases, with 9 bases sitting between them. The CDR3 spans 11 residues. Germline V lookup: CDR1 MNHEY, CDR2 SVGAGI. CDR3: CATSGAGELFF. CDR3 bases: TGTGCCACATCCGGGGCCGGGGAGCTGTTTTTT.

The rearrangement joins TRBV6-5 to TRBJ2-1, with a weak D call TRBD2 (7 bases). V lost 0 bases, J lost 12 bases, and 15 bases lay in between. The CDR3 runs to 14 residues. Germline loops: CDR1 MNHEY, CDR2 SVGAGI. CDR3 nucleotides: TGTGCCAGCAGTTACTCTTGGGGGGGCGATGCGCAGTTCTTC. It yields the protein CASSYSWGGDAQFF.

The J gene is TRBJ2-3, the V gene TRBV5-1, with TRBD2 matching 11 bases. J lost 2 bases, V lost 4 bases, and 6 bases had no gene match. This CDR3 is built from 16 residues. Germline CDR1 and CDR2: SGHRS and YFSETQ. The CDR3 DNA is TGCGCCAGCAGCATTGGGACTAGCGGTTTCACAGATACGCAGTATTTT. Protein: CASSIGTSGFTDTQYF.

V gene TRBV27 combines with J gene TRBJ2-1, with 11 bases fitting TRBD2. With 2 bases clipped from V and 9 bases from J, the junction kept 3 bases outside the gene matches. Germline CDR1 and CDR2: MNHEY and SMNVEV (reference sequence). The CDR3 runs 14 residues. The CDR3 sequence: CASSLGGLAAEQFF. The DNA for the CDR3 is TGTGCCAGCAGTTTAGGGGGACTAGCGGCTGAGCAGTTCTTC.

This rearrangement joins TRBV28 to TRBJ2-4, with TRBD2 matching over 7 bases. The V gene's germline CDR1 is MDHEN and CDR2 SYDVKM. V was pared by 6 bases and J by 12 bases, with 5 bases of the junction left unmatched. The CDR3 consists of 11 residues. The CDR3 bases are TGTGCCAGCAGCCGAGGGACTACTCAGTACTTC. Translating it yields CASSRGTTQYF.

V gene TRBV20-1 combines with J gene TRBJ1-2; D gene uncertain. The CDR3 is 13 residues long. Per germline, CDR1 DFQATT and CDR2 SNEGSKA (reference sequence). V gave up 0 bases and J gave up 8 bases, with 13 bases separating them. In DNA form, the CDR3 reads TGCAGTGCTAGAGATCTGGACCTTGGAGGCTACACCTTC. It specifies CSARDLDLGGYTF.

The table lists this clonotype with a few counts. The rearrangement links TRBV28 to TRBJ2-1; D unresolved. The CDR3 spans 13 residues. V lost 3 bases to trimming and J lost 4 bases, with 7 bases between them. CDR1 and CDR2 from the germline V gene are MDHEN and SYDVKM. CDR3 bases: TGTGCCAGCAGTTTTGCATCTTACAATGAGCAGTTCTTC. This encodes CASSFASYNEQFF.

This clonotype was recorded once. The V gene is TRBV6-1, the J gene TRBJ2-7, with D possibly TRBD1 on 6 matching bases. Trimming stripped 0 bases from V and 4 bases from J, with 16 bases between. The CDR3 is made up of 16 amino acids. Germline V gene data show CDR1 as MNHNS and CDR2 as SASEGT. The CDR3 DNA reads TGTGCCAGCAGTGAAGCGGAGGCAGGGGTACAGTACGAGCAGTACTTC. Its protein is CASSEAEAGVQYEQYF.